The next 29 T cell receptor beta chains were all read from a single sample in a study of T cells in Graves' hyperthyroidism and ophthalmopathy. Amplified regions were TCR beta CDR3 sequences from RNA transcripts. HTBI primers were the set used in a first-round RT-PCR of the TCR CDR3. TCRdb reprocessed the multiplex PCR reads via MiXCR and lists one record per CDR3 protein. The sample lists around 480,000 distinct CDR3 sequences; about an eighth were seen once. Sequencing used blood. All receptors derive from a woman between 18 and 29 years old with Graves' hyperthyroidism.

This clonotype has a count of ten or more. The chain couples TRBV20-1 to TRBJ2-1; D might be TRBD2 (5 bases). The CDR3 has 17 amino acids. The germline V and J ends were trimmed by 6 bases and 0 bases, with 21 bases remaining between them. Germline CDR1 DFQATT, CDR2 SNEGSKA (reference sequence). The CDR3 loop is CSAGDWRAQSSYNEQFF. The CDR3 DNA sequence: TGCAGTGCGGGTGACTGGCGGGCCCAAAGCTCCTACAATGAGCAGTTCTTC.

In its sample, this clonotype was seen many times. The chain uses TRBV12-3 or TRBV12-4 and TRBJ2-7; TRBD2 is a possible D gene (6 bases). The V gene lost 5 bases and the J gene lost 3 bases, with 11 bases spanning the gap. The CDR3 contains 13 residues. In DNA form, the CDR3 reads TGTGCCAGCAGTCTAGGCGGGGTCTACGAGCAGTACTTC. Amino acids: CASSLGGVYEQYF.

This clonotype was detected many times. V usage is TRBV28 and J usage is TRBJ2-2; TRBD2 aligns across 7 bases. The CDR3 extends over 18 amino acids. Germline CDR1 reads MDHEN; CDR2 reads SYDVKM. The trim removed 5 bases at V and 2 bases at J, leaving 14 bases unmatched. The DNA for the CDR3 is TGTGCCAGCAGTCCCTTAACCTGGGGGAGGGTAAACACCGGGGAGCTGTTTTTT. Protein sequence: CASSPLTWGRVNTGELFF.

This clonotype came up many times. This CDR3 reads CASLGGSEAFF. The CDR3 DNA follows: TGTGCCAGCTTGGGAGGCAGCGAAGCTTTCTTT. The chain has TRBV2 and TRBJ1-1; no firm D call. This CDR3 comprises 11 residues. CDR1 is SNHLY, CDR2 FYNNEI, per germline. Trimming pared 8 bases from V and 8 bases from J, leaving 12 bases between.

The table lists this clonotype with many counts. V and J are TRBV9 and TRBJ2-1; TRBD2 aligns across 13 bases. The CDR3 is 14 residues long. The junction had 4 bases not matched to a gene; V was cut back by 7 bases and J by 6 bases. Germline values: CDR1 SGDLS, CDR2 YYNGEE. Here the CDR3 reads CASETSGRINEQFF. The CDR3 nucleotides read TGTGCCAGCGAGACTAGCGGGAGGATCAATGAGCAGTTCTTC.

The rearrangement links TRBV30 to TRBJ2-2; D unclear. In germline, CDR1 is GTSNPN, CDR2 SVGIG (reference sequence). Trimming cost V 0 bases and J 4 bases, with 12 bases left between them. The CDR3 spans 15 residues. The CDR3 here is CAWSVLTYRTGELFF. CDR3 sequence (DNA): TGTGCCTGGAGTGTATTGACTTACCGCACCGGGGAGCTGTTTTTT.

This clonotype was observed at least ten times. One junction end disagrees with the germline gene, perhaps due to a read error. The chain uses TRBV19 and TRBJ2-7, with 8 bases that match TRBD2. The CDR3 has 19 amino acids. CDR1 and CDR2 (germline): LNHDA, SQIVND (reference sequence). CDR3 DNA sequence: TGTGCCAGCAGTATCCGTAGCGGGGTTAATTTAAAAATGTCCCACGAGCAGTACTTC. Translation: CASSIRSGVNLKMSHEQYF. The complete variable domain, with remaining parts taken from reference TRBV19 and TRBJ2-7, reads DGGITQSPKYLFRKEGQNVTLSCEQNLNHDAMYWYRQDPGQGLRLIYYSQIVNDFQKGDIAEGYSVSREKKESFPLTVTSAQKNPTAFYLCASSIRSGVNLKMSHEQYFGPGTRLTVT.

This clonotype has a count of ten or more. This chain links TRBV19 with TRBJ1-1, with a weak D call TRBD1 (5 bases). The germline CDR1 and CDR2 sequences are LNHDA and SQIVND (reference sequence). This CDR3 is 17 amino acids long. Deletions cut 7 bases from V and 0 bases from J, with 21 bases between. The chain's CDR3 is CASNSFDGGAMNTEAFF. The CDR3 nucleotides are TGTGCCAGTAACTCCTTCGATGGAGGGGCCATGAACACTGAAGCTTTCTTT.

This clonotype came up a few times. This sequence joins TRBV20-1 and TRBJ2-5, with TRBD1 identical over 7 bases. The germline V gene has CDR1 DFQATT and CDR2 SNEGSKA (reference sequence). V shed 6 bases, J shed 5 bases, and the junction held 6 bases outside the gene matches. This CDR3 is built from 12 residues. The CDR3 here is CSATGIGETQYF. DNA of the CDR3: TGCAGTGCGACAGGGATAGGGGAGACCCAGTACTTC.

This clonotype was picked up a small number of times. The rearrangement joins TRBV18 to TRBJ2-1; 11 bases agree with TRBD2. Germline CDR1 KGHSH, CDR2 LQKENI. V trimming: 2 bases; J trimming: 7 bases; junction bases outside the gene matches: 4. The CDR3 is 15 amino acids. The chain's CDR3 is CASSPTSGSWNEQFF. The CDR3 DNA reads as TGTGCCAGCTCACCAACTAGCGGGAGTTGGAATGAGCAGTTCTTC. The complete variable domain, with remaining parts taken from reference TRBV18 and TRBJ2-1, reads NAGVMQNPRHLVRRRGQEARLRCSPMKGHSHVYWYRQLPEEGLKFMVYLQKENIIDESGMPKERFSAEFPKEGPSILRIQQVVRGDSAAYFCASSPTSGSWNEQFFGPGTRLTVL.

Only a few counts were recorded for this clonotype. V is TRBV5-5 and J is TRBJ2-7; D ambiguous. The CDR3 extends over 13 amino acids. V was pared by 0 bases and J by 1 base, with 5 bases between. Germline loops: CDR1 SGHKS, CDR2 YYEKEE (reference sequence). CDR3 DNA sequence: TGTGCCAGCAGCTTGGTGCCTTCCTACGAGCAGTACGTC. This codes for CASSLVPSYEQYV.

This clonotype was recorded many times. The J gene is TRBJ2-1, the V gene TRBV12-3 or TRBV12-4; the match to TRBD1 covers 12 bases. The CDR3 totals 14 residues. Trimming at V came to 7 bases and at J to 9 bases, leaving 7 bases not matched to a gene. CDR3 sequence reads: CASNPGQGAREQFF. The DNA for the CDR3 is TGTGCCAGCAATCCGGGACAGGGGGCGCGTGAGCAGTTCTTC.

The V call is TRBV3-1, the J call TRBJ2-1, with 10 bases fitting TRBD2. The CDR3 runs 15 residues. Germline trimming cut 4 bases from V and 9 bases from J; bases unmatched to any gene: 9. The germline gives CDR1 LGHDT, CDR2 YNNKEL (reference sequence). The CDR3 DNA reads TGTGCCAGCAGCCTCGGGACTAGCGTCTCCATTGAGCAGTTCTTC. Amino acids: CASSLGTSVSIEQFF.

The chain employs TRBV24-1 and TRBJ2-4; D uncertain. CDR1 is KGHDR and CDR2 is SFDVKD in the germline V gene. V shed 4 bases and J shed 1 base, with 16 bases lying between them. This CDR3 is built from 17 residues. This CDR3 is CATSDPVTLGAKNIQYF. Written as DNA, the CDR3 is TGTGCCACCAGTGACCCCGTGACGTTGGGGGCCAAAAACATTCAGTACTTC.

Ten or more counts support this clonotype. The chain has TRBV5-1 and TRBJ2-1; no reliable D call. CDR1 and CDR2 from the germline V gene are SGHRS and YFSETQ. The CDR3 contains 14 residues. Trimming cost V 7 bases and J 4 bases, with 15 bases left between them. The CDR3: CASAQEGPYNEQFF. The CDR3 DNA reads TGCGCCAGCGCTCAAGAAGGCCCATACAATGAGCAGTTCTTC. Combining the CDR3 with reference TRBV5-1 and TRBJ2-1 gives the whole variable domain KAGVTQTPRYLIKTRGQQVTLSCSPISGHRSVSWYQQTPGQGLQFLFEYFSETQRNKGNFPGRFSGRQFSNSRSEMNVSTLELGDSALYLCASAQEGPYNEQFFGPGTRLTVL.

This clonotype was seen ten or more times. The CDR3 DNA reads TGTGCCAGCACCCCAAAACAGCTCACAGATACGCAGTATTTT. As protein: CASTPKQLTDTQYF. The chain combines TRBV7-9 with TRBJ2-3, with D hard to call. There are 14 residues in the CDR3. Germline CDR1 and CDR2: SEHNR and FQNEAQ (reference sequence). Deletions cut 7 bases from V and 2 bases from J, with 13 bases between.

There are many counts of this clonotype. The rearrangement joins TRBV6-1 to TRBJ1-2, with D possibly being TRBD1 (6 bases). V lost 7 bases to trimming and J lost 7 bases, with 22 bases between them. In germline, CDR1 is MNHNS, CDR2 SASEGT. The CDR3 covers 15 residues. CDR3 DNA: TGTGCCAGCATTCCCAGACAGGATTTAAGCAGTGGCTACACCTTC. It is translated as CASIPRQDLSSGYTF.

The table lists this clonotype with many counts. This chain joins TRBV11-3 and TRBJ2-2, with 13 nucleotides matching TRBD2. Germline V gene lookup returns CDR1 SGHNT and CDR2 YENEEA. The CDR3 totals 17 residues. V shed 5 bases, J shed 3 bases, and the junction held 6 bases outside the gene matches. CDR3 loop: CASSRPTSGRDTGELFF. The CDR3 nucleotides are TGTGCCAGCAGCAGACCCACTAGCGGGAGGGACACCGGGGAGCTGTTTTTT.

The chain links TRBV5-6 to TRBJ2-5, with 7 bases that match TRBD2. The CDR3 totals 16 residues. The germline CDR1 and CDR2 sequences are SGHDT and YYEEEE. After removal of 3 bases from V and 3 bases from J, the junction contained 11 bases not matched to a gene. CDR3 DNA sequence: TGTGCCAGCAGCTCGCCTACTGGCGGGAGAAAAGAGACCCAGTACTTC. It codes for CASSSPTGGRKETQYF. Using reference TRBV5-6 and TRBJ2-5 for the parts outside the CDR3, the full variable domain is DAGVTQSPTHLIKTRGQQVTLRCSPKSGHDTVSWYQQALGQGPQFIFQYYEEEERQRGNFPDRFSGHQFPNYSSELNVNALLLGDSALYLCASSSPTGGRKETQYFGPGTRLLVL.

This clonotype came up many times. CDR3 residues: CSVDAFANYGYTF. The CDR3 DNA reads as TGCAGCGTTGATGCCTTTGCTAACTATGGCTACACCTTC. The rearrangement links TRBV29-1 to TRBJ1-2, with D unresolved. V was clipped by 3 bases and J by 0 bases, with 8 bases between them. Germline CDR1 reads SQVTM; CDR2 reads ANQGSEA. This CDR3 has 13 amino acids.

The chain links TRBV20-1 to TRBJ1-2; 8 bases line up with TRBD1. With 2 bases clipped from V and 6 bases from J, the junction kept 11 bases outside the gene matches. Germline V gene data show CDR1 as DFQATT and CDR2 as SNEGSKA (reference sequence). The CDR3 extends over 15 amino acids. CDR3 DNA sequence: TGCAGTGCTAGACTAGCAGGGGGCGCCGGGAATGGCTACACCTTC. Amino acid sequence: CSARLAGGAGNGYTF.

At least ten counts were recorded for this clonotype. The rearrangement joins TRBV29-1 to TRBJ2-7, with D unclear. The CDR3 totals 11 residues. Germline CDR1 is SQVTM and CDR2 is ANQGSEA. The germline V and J ends were trimmed by 6 bases and 5 bases, with 11 bases remaining between them. CDR3 region: CSVDGFDEQYF. CDR3 DNA sequence: TGCAGCGTGGACGGGTTCGACGAGCAGTACTTC.

This clonotype showed up just a few times. The rearrangement joins TRBV30 to TRBJ2-3; D is undetermined. V lost 0 bases and J lost 3, with 10 bases in between. Germline CDR1 is GTSNPN and CDR2 is SVGIG (reference sequence). The CDR3 is 14 amino acids. The DNA of the CDR3 is TGTGCCTGGAGTGTACGGCGGCGTACAGATACGCAGTATTTT. Amino acids: CAWSVRRRTDTQYF.

The table lists this clonotype with a count of one. Being one base from a much bigger clone, this may be a read error. This chain connects TRBV12-3 or TRBV12-4 to TRBJ1-4; D might be TRBD1 (5 bases). The CDR3 length is 14 residues. The CDR3 is CANSYRGGNEKLFF. The CDR3 DNA reads as TGTGCCAACAGTTATCGGGGGGGGAATGAAAAACTGTTTTTT.

The rearrangement joins TRBV10-1 to TRBJ1-2, with a possible D match to TRBD1 (5 bases). CDR1 WNHNN and CDR2 SYGVQD come from the germline V gene (reference sequence). This CDR3 has 12 residues. Trimming pared 8 bases from V and 4 bases from J, leaving 11 bases between. The CDR3 is CASGDGPYGYTF. CDR3 DNA: TGCGCCAGCGGGGACGGCCCCTATGGCTACACCTTC.

In this sample, this clonotype turned up many times. The chain carries TRBV10-3 and TRBJ1-1, with 7 nucleotides matching TRBD1. The ends lost 6 bases at V and 2 bases at J; junction bases unmatched: 9. From germline, CDR1 is ENHRY and CDR2 SYGVKD. This CDR3 spans 15 amino acids. DNA of the CDR3: TGTGCCATCAGAGTCCAGGGGGGATCTAACACTGAAGCTTTCTTT. Translated, it gives CAIRVQGGSNTEAFF.

This clonotype has a count of ten or more. CDR3 nucleotides: TGCAGTGCTAGCGCAGGTCAAATGAACACTGAAGCTTTCTTT. Translating gives CSASAGQMNTEAFF. J is TRBJ1-1 and V is TRBV20-1; D call uncertain. The CDR3 has 14 residues. Trimming cost V 3 bases and J 0 bases, with 11 bases left between them. Germline lookup yields CDR1 DFQATT and CDR2 SNEGSKA (reference sequence).

This clonotype was seen ten or more times. The chain uses TRBV19 and TRBJ2-2; weak D call: TRBD2 (6 bases). V lost 5 bases and J 3 bases, leaving 16 bases between the germline ends. Germline assignment: CDR1 LNHDA and CDR2 SQIVND (reference sequence). CDR3 length: 16 amino acids. The CDR3 loop reads CASSVSLAFDTGELFF. The DNA of the CDR3 is TGTGCCAGTAGTGTCAGCCTAGCGTTTGACACCGGGGAGCTGTTTTTT.

Ten or more counts support this clonotype. The CDR3 nucleotides are TGTGCCAGCAGCCAAATAAGCAGGGGCGCGGACACTGAAGCTTTCTTT. This translates into CASSQISRGADTEAFF. The V call is TRBV3-1, the J call TRBJ1-1, with a tentative D call TRBD1 (6 bases). Germline-derived CDR1 and CDR2 are LGHDT and YNNKEL (reference sequence). This CDR3 contains 16 residues. V shed 2 bases and J shed 3 bases, with 16 bases lying between them.